This T cell receptor (beta chain) emerged from a study of glioma-infiltrating T cells after dendritic cell vaccination. Study in general: The vaccine used monocyte-derived dendritic cells pulsed overnight with autologous tumor lysate.

This CDR3 has 13 amino acids. Per the germline V gene, CDR1 is MNHEY and CDR2 is SMNVEV (reference sequence). V was clipped by 6 bases and J by 6 bases, with 14 bases between them. To note about this clone: What it binds is unknown.

Indicated time point: after dendritic cell vaccination, including at tumor progression/relapse. Amplification used 60 V beta primers and 13 J beta primers. Clones were read by immunoSEQ multiplex PCR, and TCRdb kept only the in-frame ones, dropping some. The top ten hold approximately 8% of the sample, which has tens of thousands of clones, about 85% seen once. Study-wide findings and caveats: Patients with more pretreatment TILs had longer time to progression and survival.

Sequencing used blood, obtained after dendritic cell vaccination. The TCR sequence derives from a human donor with glioblastoma. The chain joins TRBV27 to TRBJ1-2, with D tentatively TRBD1 (5 bases). This CDR3 is CASSPLSRDGYTF. CDR3 bases: TGTGCCAGCAGCCCGCTTAGCAGGGATGGCTACACCTTC.